The clone carrying this T cell receptor beta chain appeared a few times. What it binds is unknown. Other DNA sequences in the same sample also yield this CDR3. The source of the sample is a study of Ad26.COV2.S vaccination and SARS-CoV-2 variants. About the study: Enrollment placed the donor in the COV1001 Ad26.COV2.S trial arm.

Treatment meaning: 15 to 20 received Ad26.COV2.S at low or high dose, single or two shots; 5 received placebo; per-sample allocation not given. Specimen acquisition occurred on day 63 following the initial vaccine or placebo injection. CDR3 length: 14 amino acids. The V and J ends lost 3 bases and 2 bases, in that order; junction bases with no gene match: 2. Germline V lookup: CDR1 SGHDT, CDR2 YYEEEE. Overall study results and limits: Vaccine recipients surpassed placebo recipients in spike-specific TCR breadth.

This table comes from immunoSEQ multiplex PCR, and its TCRdb copy is limited to in-frame clones, with some not included. The sample has hundreds of thousands of clones; 80% to 90% are singletons. The clonotype originates from a person between 18 and 65 years old who received the Ad26.COV2.S COVID-19 vaccine or a placebo. The chain links TRBV5-6 to TRBJ1-2, with 9 bases aligning to TRBD1. The sequencing here drew on peripheral blood, taken in a trial of Ad26.COV2.S vaccine versus placebo. In nucleotides, the CDR3 is TGTGCCAGCAGCTGGGACAGGGCCAACTATGGCTACACCTTC. It translates to CASSWDRANYGYTF.